Below, 10 T cell receptor beta chains from the same sample are listed, as sequenced in a study of CD8+CD57+ T cells in acquired aplastic anemia. Using genomic DNA as the template, TCR beta VDJ and CDR3 profiling was carried out. TCRdb passed the reads through MiXCR, listing each CDR3 protein once. This table has 250,000 to 300,000 distinct CDR3 sequences, 50% to 70% appearing once. The source material was sorted CD4+, CD8+, or CD8+CD57+ T cells (not recorded which) from PBMCs. The receptors come from a human donor with severe aplastic anemia or a healthy control (not recorded which).

This clonotype was detected many times. This rearrangement joins TRBV20-1 to TRBJ2-5; 8 bases map to TRBD2. CDR3 length: 16 residues. The V gene's germline CDR1 is DFQATT and CDR2 SNEGSKA (reference sequence). V was pared by 1 base and J by 2 bases, with 9 bases of the junction left unmatched. CDR3 DNA: TGCAGTGCTAGAGTTGGGTTAGCGGGGCCGCAAGAGACCCAGTACTTC. This sequence encodes CSARVGLAGPQETQYF.

This chain uses TRBV29-1 with TRBJ2-7, with D perhaps matching TRBD2 (6 bases). Trimming cost V 4 bases and J 2 bases, with 15 bases left between them. This CDR3 contains 14 residues. Germline V gene data show CDR1 as SQVTM and CDR2 as ANQGSEA. In DNA, the CDR3 is TGCAGCGTTGCCTTCCATAGCGGAGCCTACGAGCAGTACTTC. Protein product: CSVAFHSGAYEQYF.

CDR3 nucleotide sequence: TGCAGCGCGGAGGGGGCAAATGAAAAACTGTTTTTT. It codes for CSAEGANEKLFF. This chain links TRBV29-1 with TRBJ1-4, with 7 bases aligning to TRBD1. This CDR3 is 12 amino acids long. The trim removed 7 bases at V and 5 bases at J, leaving 4 bases unmatched. Germline CDR1 reads SQVTM; CDR2 reads ANQGSEA.

The chain recombines TRBV7-3 with TRBJ2-7; no firm D call. The germline V gene has CDR1 SGHTA and CDR2 FQGTGA. The CDR3 is 9 amino acids. Trimming shortened V by 7 bases and J by 4 bases, and 2 bases separated the two germline ends. CDR3 sequence (DNA): TGTGCCAGCACTTACGAGCAGTACTTC. This codes for CASTYEQYF.

V gene TRBV5-1 combines with J gene TRBJ2-7; a weak D match, TRBD1 (6 bases). The CDR3 extends over 15 amino acids. V shed 1 base and J shed 4 bases, with 15 bases lying between them. CDR1 is SGHRS, CDR2 YFSETQ, per germline. CDR3 bases: TGCGCCAGCAGCTTGCATCAGGGGCTCCGATACGAGCAGTACTTC. It yields the protein CASSLHQGLRYEQYF.

This clonotype was detected ten times or more. This sequence joins TRBV6-6 and TRBJ1-5, with 7 bases that match TRBD1. From germline, CDR1 is MNHNY and CDR2 SVGAGI (reference sequence). The CDR3 extends over 15 amino acids. V lost 4 bases, J lost 2 bases, and 5 bases stayed unmatched. CDR3: CASSLQGYGNQPQHF. The CDR3 DNA reads TGTGCCAGCAGTTTACAGGGGTACGGCAATCAGCCCCAGCATTTT.

This clonotype came up a few times. The rearrangement joins TRBV7-9 to TRBJ2-7, with 8 positions matching TRBD2. The germline V gene encodes CDR1 SEHNR and CDR2 FQNEAQ (reference sequence). The CDR3 extends over 15 amino acids. The V segment lost 3 bases and the J segment 2 bases; nucleotides outside the gene matches: 6. CDR3 sequence: CASSFLSGTPYEQYF. DNA for the CDR3: TGTGCCAGCAGCTTTCTTAGCGGGACCCCCTACGAGCAGTACTTC. Variable domain in full (rest from reference TRBV7-9 and TRBJ2-7): DTGVSQNPRHKITKRGQNVTFRCDPISEHNRLYWYRQTLGQGPEFLTYFQNEAQLEKSRLLSDRFSAERPKGSFSTLEIQRTEQGDSAMYLCASSFLSGTPYEQYFGPGTRLTVT.

The chain combines TRBV6-2 or TRBV6-3 with TRBJ1-6; a weak D match, TRBD1 (5 bases). CDR1 and CDR2 (germline): MNHEY, SVGEGT. The CDR3 has 15 amino acids. Trimming shortened V by 5 bases and J by 6 bases, and 14 bases separated the two germline ends. CDR3 DNA: TGTGCCAGCAGTGAAGTCTCCGGGGCTAATTCACCCCTCCACTTT. Protein: CASSEVSGANSPLHF.

This clonotype was seen repeatedly, ten times or more. This chain links TRBV5-1 with TRBJ1-2; 7 bases are a match to TRBD1. With V trimmed by 0 bases and J by 2 bases, 7 bases remained unmatched. Looked up from germline, CDR1 is SGHRS and CDR2 is YFSETQ. The CDR3 is 16 residues long. Here the CDR3 DNA reads TGCGCCAGCAGCTTGGGGGCAGGGGGTGCCAACTATGGCTACACCTTC. Translated, it gives CASSLGAGGANYGYTF.

This clonotype was seen many times. The genes are TRBV7-9 and TRBJ1-5; D not resolved. V was clipped by 2 bases and J by 11 bases, with 13 bases between them. CDR1 SEHNR and CDR2 FQNEAQ come from the germline V gene (reference sequence). CDR3 size: 13 residues. The CDR3 DNA is TGTGCCAGCAGCTTATCCCCGGGTGGTGCCCAGCATTTT. This codes for CASSLSPGGAQHF.